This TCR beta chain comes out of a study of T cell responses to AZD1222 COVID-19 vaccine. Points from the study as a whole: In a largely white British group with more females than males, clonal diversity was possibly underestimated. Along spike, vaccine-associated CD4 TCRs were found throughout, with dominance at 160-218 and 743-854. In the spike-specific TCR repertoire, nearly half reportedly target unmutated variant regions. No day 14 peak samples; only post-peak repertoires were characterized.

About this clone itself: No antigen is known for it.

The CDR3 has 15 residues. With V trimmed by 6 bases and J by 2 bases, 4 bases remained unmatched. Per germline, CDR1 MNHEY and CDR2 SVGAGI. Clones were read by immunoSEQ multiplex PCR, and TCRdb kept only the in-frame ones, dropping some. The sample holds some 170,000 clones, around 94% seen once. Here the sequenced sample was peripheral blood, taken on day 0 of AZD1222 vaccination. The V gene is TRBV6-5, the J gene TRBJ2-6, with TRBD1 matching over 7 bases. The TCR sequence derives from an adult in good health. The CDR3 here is CASRRGGAGANVLTF. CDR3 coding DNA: TGTGCCAGCAGGAGAGGGGGCGCTGGGGCCAACGTCCTGACTTTC.